This entry is about one T cell receptor (beta chain). The data belong to a study of graft-versus-host responses after intestinal transplantation. Germline loops: CDR1 SGHTA, CDR2 FQGNSA. The CDR3 contains 15 residues. J gave up 1 base and V 5 bases, and 7 bases lay outside the gene matches. Sequenced by immunoSEQ multiplex PCR; TCRdb stores in-frame clones only, minus some. The repertoire holds some 41,000 clones, about 90% seen once, with under 2.5% in the top ten. The source material was PBMCs, sampled around 330 days after intestinal transplant. This chain links TRBV7-2 with TRBJ2-7; 8 positions match TRBD1. The receptor's source is a human patient who received an intestinal transplant, so some T cells may come from the graft donor. DNA of the CDR3: TGTGCCAGCAGCCCCGGACAGGGTTGGTCCTACGAGCAGTACTTC. It encodes CASSPGQGWSYEQYF.